Following are 17 T cell receptor beta chains from one sample sequenced in a study of T cell responses to AZD1222 COVID-19 vaccine. TCRdb's copy holds only in-frame clones and misses some; the assay was immunoSEQ multiplex PCR. Altogether under 150,000 clones are present, approximately 90% being singletons, with the ten largest covering 2% to 3%. The sample consisted of peripheral blood, taken on day 0 of AZD1222 vaccination. All receptors come from an adult in good health.

This chain joins TRBV11-3 and TRBJ2-1, with TRBD1 identical over 9 bases. V shed 3 bases and J 7 bases; nucleotides not matched to a gene: 10. The CDR3 sequence is 16 residues long. CDR1 SGHNT and CDR2 YENEEA come from the germline V gene. CDR3 in amino acids: CASSFSGQGRQNEQFF. Written as DNA, the CDR3 is TGTGCCAGCAGCTTCTCCGGACAGGGGCGCCAGAATGAGCAGTTCTTC. Supplemented by reference TRBV11-3 and TRBJ2-1, the full variable domain reads EAGVVQSPRYKIIEKKQPVAFWCNPISGHNTLYWYLQNLGQGPELLIRYENEEAVDDSQLPKDRFSAERLKGVDSTLKIQPAELGDSAVYLCASSFSGQGRQNEQFFGPGTRLTVL.

The CDR3 region is CAWRRIDRDYGYTF. CDR3 in DNA: TGTGCCTGGAGACGTATCGACAGGGATTATGGCTACACCTTC. The chain uses TRBV30 and TRBJ1-2; 7 nucleotides match TRBD1. The CDR3 has 14 amino acids. J lost 5 bases, V lost 3 bases, and 9 bases had no gene match. The germline gives CDR1 GTSNPN, CDR2 SVGIG (reference sequence).

V is TRBV28 and J is TRBJ1-2; D possibly corresponds to TRBD1 (5 bases). The CDR3 has 14 amino acids. The ends were cut back, 6 bases at V and 3 bases at J, with 14 bases in the middle. Germline lookup yields CDR1 MDHEN and CDR2 SYDVKM. CDR3 sequence: CASRNWDGYYGYTF. Here the CDR3 DNA reads TGTGCCAGCAGAAACTGGGACGGCTACTATGGCTACACCTTC.

The genes are TRBV5-4 and TRBJ1-5, with 7 nucleotides matching TRBD1. The V gene end was trimmed by 3 bases and the J gene end by 3 bases; junction bases not matched to a gene: 3. Germline loops: CDR1 SGHNT, CDR2 YYREEE (reference sequence). The CDR3 contains 14 residues. The CDR3 nucleotides are TGTGCCAGCAGCTCAGGGGGAAACAATCAGCCCCAGCATTTT. Translated: CASSSGGNNQPQHF.

This clone was picked up a small number of times. This sequence joins TRBV7-9 and TRBJ2-7; D perhaps matches TRBD1 (5 bases). This CDR3 has 13 residues. Trimming left V 3 bases short and J 2 bases short, with 8 bases between. Per germline, CDR1 SEHNR and CDR2 FQNEAQ (reference sequence). The CDR3 nucleotides read TGTGCCAGCAGCTTCCGGACAACCTACGAGCAGTACTTC. Translation gives CASSFRTTYEQYF.

The chain couples TRBV7-8 to TRBJ1-5; D possibly corresponds to TRBD1 (6 bases). Germline V gene sequence: CDR1 SGHVS, CDR2 FQNEAQ. This CDR3 region has 15 residues. V was shortened by 1 base and J by 5 bases, with 12 bases between the two germline ends. CDR3 coding DNA: TGTGCCAGCAGCTTAGGTACGGGGGGGCATCAGCCCCAGCATTTT. Translated, it gives CASSLGTGGHQPQHF.

This chain uses TRBV29-1 with TRBJ2-1; the D gene is possibly TRBD2 (5 bases). The CDR3 runs 14 residues. The germline V gene has CDR1 SQVTM and CDR2 ANQGSEA. V was trimmed by 6 bases and J by 5 bases, leaving 17 bases between them. The CDR3 sequence: CSVGSGLRNNEQFF. The CDR3 coding sequence is TGCAGCGTGGGGTCGGGGTTGAGAAACAATGAGCAGTTCTTC.

V and J are TRBV7-2 and TRBJ1-1; D may be TRBD1 (5 bases). The germline V and J ends were trimmed by 5 bases and 4 bases, with 14 bases remaining between them. The CDR3 has 14 residues. Looked up from germline, CDR1 is SGHTA and CDR2 is FQGNSA. DNA of the CDR3: TGTGCCAGCAGCAACGGGGGGTGGGGCACTGAAGCTTTCTTT. Protein: CASSNGGWGTEAFF.

Only one count was recorded for this clone. The rearrangement links TRBV28 to TRBJ2-3; 10 bases agree with TRBD2. With V trimmed by 6 bases and J by 2 bases, 5 bases remained unmatched. In germline, CDR1 is MDHEN, CDR2 SYDVKM. The CDR3 spans 15 residues. DNA for the CDR3: TGTGCCAGCAGCACTAGCGGGACCTCCACAGATACGCAGTATTTT. Translation: CASSTSGTSTDTQYF.

The chain is built from TRBV5-1 and TRBJ1-2, with D maybe TRBD1 (5 bases). Trimming removed 4 bases at V and 4 bases at J, with 11 bases between. Germline V gives CDR1 SGHRS, CDR2 YFSETQ. The CDR3 contains 13 residues. The CDR3, as DNA: TGCGCCAGCAGCCCTGACAGCCCCTATGGCTACACCTTC. It yields the protein CASSPDSPYGYTF.

The chain recombines TRBV2 with TRBJ2-1; TRBD1 matches at 9 bases. CDR3 size: 14 residues. After removal of 10 bases from V and 4 bases from J, the junction contained 8 bases not matched to a gene. Germline CDR1 SNHLY, CDR2 FYNNEI. CDR3 region: CATTGTGPYNEQFF. For the CDR3, the DNA is TGTGCCACAACGGGGACAGGGCCATACAATGAGCAGTTCTTC.

This CDR3 is CASSLRLGQGISEAFF. The CDR3 nucleotides read TGTGCCAGCAGCCTCCGACTCGGACAGGGGATCTCCGAAGCTTTCTTT. V gene TRBV14 combines with J gene TRBJ1-1, with 9 positions matching TRBD1. V shed 4 bases and J 8 bases; nucleotides not matched to a gene: 14. The CDR3 is made up of 16 amino acids. The germline V gene has CDR1 SGHDN and CDR2 FVKESK.

The V and J genes are TRBV28 and TRBJ1-6, with D possibly TRBD1 on 6 matching bases. V dropped 4 bases and J dropped 7 bases, with 8 bases sitting between them. The germline CDR1 and CDR2 sequences are MDHEN and SYDVKM. This CDR3 is built from 13 residues. The CDR3 here is CASSSTGNSPLHF. The DNA for the CDR3 is TGTGCCAGCAGTTCCACAGGGAATTCACCCCTCCACTTT.

The chain is built from TRBV30 and TRBJ2-5; 7 bases align to TRBD2. The V gene's germline CDR1 is GTSNPN and CDR2 SVGIG (reference sequence). The CDR3 is 14 amino acids. With V trimmed by 0 bases and J by 2 bases, 3 bases remained unmatched. CDR3 region: CAWSVGGSQETQYF. In DNA, the CDR3 is TGTGCCTGGAGTGTCGGGGGGTCACAAGAGACCCAGTACTTC.

The J gene is TRBJ2-7, the V gene TRBV19, with 7 bases identical to TRBD2. From germline, CDR1 is LNHDA and CDR2 SQIVND (reference sequence). The CDR3 has 15 residues. V lost 3 bases, J lost 2 bases, and 7 bases stayed unmatched. In nucleotides, the CDR3 is TGTGCCAGTAGTATTGGGAGGGCCGCCACCTACGAGCAGTACTTC. This translates into CASSIGRAATYEQYF.

The chain combines TRBV27 with TRBJ2-1; 7 bases fit TRBD2. Unmatched junction bases numbered 11, after V lost 3 bases and J lost 6 bases. This CDR3 has 16 amino acids. The germline V gene has CDR1 MNHEY and CDR2 SMNVEV (reference sequence). The DNA for the CDR3 is TGTGCCAGCAGTTTGGGGAAAAGCGGGGTACTCAATGAGCAGTTCTTC. Protein product: CASSLGKSGVLNEQFF.

The chain links TRBV12-3 or TRBV12-4 to TRBJ2-7; weak D call: TRBD1 (6 bases). V was shortened by 5 bases and J by 5 bases, with 10 bases between the two germline ends. The CDR3 is made up of 12 amino acids. The CDR3 nucleotides are TGTGCCAGCAGTGTGGGGGCCCACGAGCAGTACTTC. Protein product: CASSVGAHEQYF.